This entry lists 19 T cell receptor beta chains sequenced from one sample in a study of blood T cells in healthy people across ages. A sample-barcoded 5' primer and a J-beta primer mix were used in a second PCR of about 6 to 11 cycles. TCRdb independently ran MiXCR on the 5' RACE reads; one entry per CDR3 protein. The sample has approximately 800,000 distinct CDR3 sequences; about 37% are singletons. Sample: blood. The receptors originated from a man aged 18 to 29 in good health.

The rearrangement links TRBV29-1 to TRBJ2-4; TRBD1 matches at 9 bases. The DNA end is a closer match to TRBJ2-7, so the J assignment may be wrong. The CDR3 has 13 residues. The germline V gene has CDR1 SQVTM and CDR2 ANQGSEA. CDR3 DNA: TGCAGCGCATCACCGGGACAGGGTTCCGAGCAGTACTTC. As protein: CSASPGQGSEQYF.

There are many counts of this clonotype. The V and J genes are TRBV12-3 or TRBV12-4 and TRBJ2-3; the match to TRBD2 covers 11 bases. The ends lost 6 bases at V and 2 bases at J; junction bases unmatched: 4. The CDR3 is 15 amino acids. Written as DNA, the CDR3 is TGTGCCAGCAGAATAGCGGGGGGGAACACAGATACGCAGTATTTT. It yields the protein CASRIAGGNTDTQYF.

The rearrangement uses TRBV5-1 and TRBJ2-7; maybe TRBD2 (7 bases). The CDR3 totals 15 residues. The V end lost 0 bases, the J end lost 3 bases, and 13 bases lay between the germline ends. CDR1 is SGHRS, CDR2 YFSETQ, per germline. CDR3 DNA: TGCGCCAGCAGCTTGGCGGGGGGCAGGAACTACGAGCAGTACTTC. Protein: CASSLAGGRNYEQYF.

This clonotype was observed a handful of times. The chain is built from TRBV20-1 and TRBJ2-3; 10 bases line up with TRBD1. Germline V gene data show CDR1 as DFQATT and CDR2 as SNEGSKA (reference sequence). J lost 5 bases, V lost 4 bases, and 3 bases had no gene match. The CDR3 spans 13 residues. Written as DNA, the CDR3 is TGCAGTGCTACACGGGACAGGGGAGATACGCAGTATTTT. This gives the protein CSATRDRGDTQYF.

The sample holds many counts of this clonotype. This CDR3 is CASSSGGQPQHF. The DNA for the CDR3 is TGTGCCAGCAGCTCGGGGGGTCAGCCCCAGCATTTT. The chain joins TRBV7-9 to TRBJ1-5; tentatively, D is TRBD1 (5 bases). Trimming took 4 bases from V and 6 from J, leaving 7 bases between them. CDR1 is SEHNR and CDR2 is FQNEAQ in the germline V gene (reference sequence). This CDR3 is 12 amino acids long.

This clonotype was seen more than once but under ten times. This chain uses TRBV12-3 or TRBV12-4 with TRBJ2-1; 9 nucleotides match TRBD2. The CDR3 runs to 16 residues. Trimming cost V 5 bases and J 5 bases; bases outside gene matches: 10. The CDR3 here is CASSPLGLALDNEQFF. The CDR3 bases are TGTGCCAGCAGTCCCCTGGGACTAGCTCTCGACAATGAGCAGTTCTTC.

This clonotype was detected a few times. This chain uses TRBV7-9 with TRBJ2-3; D ambiguous. This CDR3 comprises 15 residues. The V gene's germline CDR1 is SEHNR and CDR2 FQNEAQ (reference sequence). Trimming took 2 bases from V and 0 from J, leaving 9 bases between them. As DNA, the CDR3 is TGTGCCAGCAGCTTACTCCAGCCTAGCACAGATACGCAGTATTTT. Residues: CASSLLQPSTDTQYF.

V is TRBV20-1 and J is TRBJ1-5; D is unresolved. Germline V lookup: CDR1 DFQATT, CDR2 SNEGSKA (reference sequence). V was trimmed by 5 bases and J by 7 bases, leaving 12 bases between them. This CDR3 region has 12 residues. The CDR3 DNA is TGCAGTGCTCCGGCCCCGGGGCAGCCCCAGCATTTT. It specifies CSAPAPGQPQHF.

This clonotype was detected only once. V gene TRBV6-2 or TRBV6-3 combines with J gene TRBJ2-1; 7 bases are a match to TRBD1. Germline CDR1 is MNHEY and CDR2 is SVGEGT. With V trimmed by 2 bases and J by 7 bases, 8 bases remained unmatched. The CDR3 is made up of 15 amino acids. DNA of the CDR3: TGTGCCAGCAGTTACGGTTCCGGGACAGTTAATGAGCAGTTCTTC. As protein: CASSYGSGTVNEQFF.

The chain couples TRBV10-3 to TRBJ2-5, with D possibly matching TRBD2 (5 bases). Trimming removed 2 bases from V and 3 bases from J, with 7 bases in between. Germline CDR1 and CDR2: ENHRY and SYGVKD. The CDR3 has 13 residues. As DNA, the CDR3 is TGTGCCATCAGTGAGGGAGGAAAAGAGACCCAGTACTTC. Translated, it gives CAISEGGKETQYF.

Many counts were recorded for this clonotype. The chain links TRBV5-1 to TRBJ2-3, with 10 nucleotides matching TRBD1. Germline loops: CDR1 SGHRS, CDR2 YFSETQ. With V trimmed by 4 bases and J by 4 bases, 9 bases remained unmatched. The CDR3 covers 16 residues. The DNA of the CDR3 is TGCGCCAGCAGCCCCCGGGACAGGGGAGGCCCAGATACGCAGTATTTT. Its translation: CASSPRDRGGPDTQYF.

The table lists this clonotype with a few counts. The chain couples TRBV4-2 to TRBJ1-5, with D uncertain. CDR3 length: 14 amino acids. The V and J ends lost 0 bases and 5 bases respectively, with 8 bases between them. CDR1 is LGHNA, CDR2 YNFKEQ, per germline. The CDR3 DNA follows: TGTGCCAGCAGCCAAGAAGGCGGGGATCAGCCCCAGCATTTT. Translating it yields CASSQEGGDQPQHF.

This chain uses TRBV7-6 with TRBJ2-3; TRBD1 agrees at 9 bases. The CDR3 consists of 17 residues. Germline CDR1 is SGHVS and CDR2 is FNYEAQ. V trimming: 5 bases; J trimming: 4 bases; junction bases outside the gene matches: 13. CDR3 DNA sequence: TGTGCCAGCAGCCCCTGGGGGGACAGGGAGGTGTCAGATACGCAGTATTTT. Amino acids: CASSPWGDREVSDTQYF.

This chain connects TRBV3-1 to TRBJ2-4, with TRBD2 matching 8 bases. The DNA end is a closer match to TRBJ2-5, so the J assignment may be wrong. Germline loops: CDR1 LGHDT, CDR2 YNNKEL (reference sequence). This CDR3 contains 20 residues. The CDR3 is CASSQDTLGGGQRPQETQYF. The CDR3 DNA sequence: TGTGCCAGCAGCCAAGATACTCTTGGCGGGGGGCAGAGACCCCAAGAGACCCAGTACTTC.

This clonotype was seen a few times. The chain couples TRBV29-1 to TRBJ2-7; D perhaps matches TRBD2 (6 bases). This CDR3 is 14 amino acids long. V gave up 7 bases and J gave up 2 bases, with 18 bases separating them. The germline CDR1 and CDR2 sequences are SQVTM and ANQGSEA. The CDR3, as DNA: TGCAGCGCCGCACCGGGACTGGGAACCTACGAGCAGTACTTC. Translation gives CSAAPGLGTYEQYF.

This clonotype was seen a handful of times. The J gene is TRBJ2-7, the V gene TRBV7-2, with D possibly matching TRBD2 (7 bases). Germline assignment: CDR1 SGHTA and CDR2 FQGNSA. CDR3 size: 17 residues. With 3 bases removed from V and 0 bases from J, the gap between germline ends came to 18 bases. The CDR3 is CASSFSAGAESSYEQYF. CDR3 bases: TGTGCCAGCAGCTTTAGCGCGGGGGCTGAGAGCTCCTACGAGCAGTACTTC.

The gene calls are TRBV21-1 and TRBJ2-5; TRBD1 is taken as the D call from the table, unchecked against the DNA. TRBV21-1 is recorded as a pseudogene. This CDR3 contains 15 residues. CDR3: CASSKSGGLQETQYF. CDR3 DNA sequence: TGTGCCAGCAGCAAAAGCGGGGGGCTCCAAGAGACCCAGTACTTC.

This clonotype was seen a handful of times. This rearrangement joins TRBV20-1 to TRBJ2-3; possibly TRBD1 for D (6 bases). CDR3 length: 15 amino acids. V was clipped by 3 bases and J by 7 bases, with 20 bases between them. Germline V gene sequence: CDR1 DFQATT, CDR2 SNEGSKA (reference sequence). The DNA of the CDR3 is TGCAGTGCTAGGAGGGGGACCGATGCACTAAATACGCAGTATTTT. It encodes CSARRGTDALNTQYF.

This clonotype has only one observation. This chain uses TRBV4-3 with TRBJ2-7, with TRBD1 matching 7 bases. V lost 3 bases, J lost 4 bases, and 9 bases stayed unmatched. CDR1 and CDR2 (germline): LGHNA, YSLEER. CDR3 length: 15 residues. The CDR3 nucleotides are TGCGCCAGCAGCCAGGTAACGGGACAGCCATACGAGCAGTACTTC. Translated: CASSQVTGQPYEQYF.